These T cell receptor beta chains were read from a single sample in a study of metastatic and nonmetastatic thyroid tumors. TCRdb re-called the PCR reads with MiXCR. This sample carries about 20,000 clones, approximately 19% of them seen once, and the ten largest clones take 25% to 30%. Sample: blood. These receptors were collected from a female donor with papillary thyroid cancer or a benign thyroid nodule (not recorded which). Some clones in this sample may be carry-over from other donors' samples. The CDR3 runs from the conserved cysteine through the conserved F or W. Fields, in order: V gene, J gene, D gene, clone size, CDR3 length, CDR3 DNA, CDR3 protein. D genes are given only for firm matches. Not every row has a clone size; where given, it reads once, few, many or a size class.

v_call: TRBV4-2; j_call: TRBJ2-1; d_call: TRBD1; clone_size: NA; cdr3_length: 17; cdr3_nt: TGTGCCAGCAGCCAAGATACGGGACAGGGCGCTTACAATGAGCAGTTCTTC; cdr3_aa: CASSQDTGQGAYNEQFF
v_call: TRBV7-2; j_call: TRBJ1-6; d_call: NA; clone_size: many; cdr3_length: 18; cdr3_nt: TGTGCCAGCAGCTTACGACTTTGGCGGAGCTCCTATAATTCACCCCTCCACTTT; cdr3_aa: CASSLRLWRSSYNSPLHF
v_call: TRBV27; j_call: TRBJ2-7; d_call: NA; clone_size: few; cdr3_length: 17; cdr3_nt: TGCACCAGCAGTTTGGCAAGGGGGGATACCCCTTCCTACGAGCAGTACTTC; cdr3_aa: CTSSLARGDTPSYEQYF
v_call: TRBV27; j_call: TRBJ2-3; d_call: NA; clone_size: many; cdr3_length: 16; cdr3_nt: TGTGCCAGCACCCCTTTGGGCGGTAGACTGAGAGGTACGCAGTATTTT; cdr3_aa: CASTPLGGRLRGTQYF
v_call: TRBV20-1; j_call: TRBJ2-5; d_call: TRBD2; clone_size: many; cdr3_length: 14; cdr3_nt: TGCAGTGCTAGACTGGCGGGAGCCCAAGAGACCCAGTACTTC; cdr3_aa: CSARLAGAQETQYF
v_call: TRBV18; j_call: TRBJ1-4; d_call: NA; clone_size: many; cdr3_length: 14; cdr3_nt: TGTGCCAGCTCACCACCAGGGTCGGCTGAAAAACTGTTTTTT; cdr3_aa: CASSPPGSAEKLFF
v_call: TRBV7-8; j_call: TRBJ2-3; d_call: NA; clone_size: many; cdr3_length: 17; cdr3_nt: TGTGCCAGCAGCTTCAGTGGCGGGGCGGGTGTCACAGATACGCAGTATTTT; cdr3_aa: CASSFSGGAGVTDTQYF
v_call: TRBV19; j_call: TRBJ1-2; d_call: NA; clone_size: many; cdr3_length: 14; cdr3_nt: TGTGCCAGCGAGGGGAGGGTTCAAGACTATGGCTACACCTTC; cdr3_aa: CASEGRVQDYGYTF
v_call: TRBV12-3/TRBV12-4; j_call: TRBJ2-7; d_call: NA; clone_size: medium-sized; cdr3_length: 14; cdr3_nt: TGTGCCAGCAGTTTAGAGGAGATGGGCTACGAGCAGTACTTC; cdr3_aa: CASSLEEMGYEQYF
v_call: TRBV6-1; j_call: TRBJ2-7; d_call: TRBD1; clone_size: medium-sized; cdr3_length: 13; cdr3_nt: TGTGCCAGCAGTGAGCTCAGGGGGAACGAGCAGTACTTC; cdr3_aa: CASSELRGNEQYF
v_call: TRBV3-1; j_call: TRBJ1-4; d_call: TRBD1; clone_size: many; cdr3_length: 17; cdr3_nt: TGTGCCAGCAGCCAAGGGGGAAGGGGGCAGAGAAATGAAAAACTGTTTTTT; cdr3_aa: CASSQGGRGQRNEKLFF
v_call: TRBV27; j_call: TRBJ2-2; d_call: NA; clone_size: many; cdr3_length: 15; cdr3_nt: TGTGCCAGCAGTTTATTCCCAGTGAACACCGGGGAGCTGTTTTTT; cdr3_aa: CASSLFPVNTGELFF
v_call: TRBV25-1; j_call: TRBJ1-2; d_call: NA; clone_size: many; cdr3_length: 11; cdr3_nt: TGTGCCAGCAGTGATCTGGGAGGCTACACCTTC; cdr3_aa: CASSDLGGYTF
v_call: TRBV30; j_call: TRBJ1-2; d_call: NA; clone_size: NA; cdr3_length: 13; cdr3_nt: TGTGCCTGGTGGCGGCGAGGGAACTATGGCTACACCTTC; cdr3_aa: CAWWRRGNYGYTF
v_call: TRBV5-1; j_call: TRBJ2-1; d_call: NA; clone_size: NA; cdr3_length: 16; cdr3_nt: TGCGCCAGCAGCTTGCTCAATGGGTTCCGGTACAATGAGCAGTTCTTC; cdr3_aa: CASSLLNGFRYNEQFF
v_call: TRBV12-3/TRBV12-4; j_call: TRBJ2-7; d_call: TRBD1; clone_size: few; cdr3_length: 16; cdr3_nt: TGTGCCAGCAGCGCCAGACAGGGGTCCCAGCTGCGGGAGCAGTACTTC; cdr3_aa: CASSARQGSQLREQYF
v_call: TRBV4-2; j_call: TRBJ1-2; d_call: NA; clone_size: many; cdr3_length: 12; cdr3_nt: TGTGCCAGCAGCCAAGATCGGAATGGCTACACCTTC; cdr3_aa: CASSQDRNGYTF
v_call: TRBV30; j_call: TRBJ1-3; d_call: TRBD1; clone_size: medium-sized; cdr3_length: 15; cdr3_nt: TGTGCCACAATCCCCGGGACAGGGTCTGGAAACACCATATATTTT; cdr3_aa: CATIPGTGSGNTIYF
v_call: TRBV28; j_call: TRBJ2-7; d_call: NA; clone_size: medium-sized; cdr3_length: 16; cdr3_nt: TGTGCCAGCAGTTTATCTCGAATACAGGGAAGGGTCGAGCAGTACTTC; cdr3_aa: CASSLSRIQGRVEQYF
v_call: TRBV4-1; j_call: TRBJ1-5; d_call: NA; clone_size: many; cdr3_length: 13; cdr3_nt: TGCGCCAGCAGCTACGGGGCCGATCAGCCCCAGCATTTT; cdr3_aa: CASSYGADQPQHF
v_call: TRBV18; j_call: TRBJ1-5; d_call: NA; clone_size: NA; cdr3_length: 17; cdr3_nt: TGTGCCAGCTCGTTTAGTCGGGGGGCTCCTAGCAATCAGCCCCAGCATTTT; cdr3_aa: CASSFSRGAPSNQPQHF
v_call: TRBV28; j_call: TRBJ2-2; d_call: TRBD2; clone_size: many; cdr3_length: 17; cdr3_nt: TGTGCCAGCAGTTTGCTTATTAGCCCTAGCGGTGGTGGGGAGCTGTTTTTT; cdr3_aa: CASSLLISPSGGGELFF
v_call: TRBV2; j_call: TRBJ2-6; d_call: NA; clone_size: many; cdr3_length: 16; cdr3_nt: TGTGCCAGCAGGGCAAGACAGGTCTCTGGGGCCAACGTCCTGACTTTC; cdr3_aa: CASRARQVSGANVLTF
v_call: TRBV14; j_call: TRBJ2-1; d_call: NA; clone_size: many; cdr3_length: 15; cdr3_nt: TGTGCCAGCAGCCCCGGGACTGACGCCTACAATGAGCAGTTCTTC; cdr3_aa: CASSPGTDAYNEQFF
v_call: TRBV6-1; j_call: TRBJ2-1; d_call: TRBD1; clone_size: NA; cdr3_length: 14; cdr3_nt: TGTGCCAGCAGTAGGACAGGGGAGGCCAATGAGCAGTTCTTC; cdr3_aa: CASSRTGEANEQFF
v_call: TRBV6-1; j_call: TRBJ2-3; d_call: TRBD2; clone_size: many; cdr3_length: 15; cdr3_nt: TGTGCCAGCAGTCCCCGGACTAGCGGGAGAGATACGCAGTATTTT; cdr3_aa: CASSPRTSGRDTQYF
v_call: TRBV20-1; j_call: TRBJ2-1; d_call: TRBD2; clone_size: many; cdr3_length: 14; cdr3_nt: TGCAGTGCTAGAGGCCGCGGGAGGGACAATGAGCAGTTCTTC; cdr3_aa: CSARGRGRDNEQFF
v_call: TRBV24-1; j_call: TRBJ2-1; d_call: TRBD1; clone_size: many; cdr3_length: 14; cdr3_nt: TGTGCCACCAGTGATCCGACAGGGGGACGGGAGCAGTTCTTC; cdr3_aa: CATSDPTGGREQFF
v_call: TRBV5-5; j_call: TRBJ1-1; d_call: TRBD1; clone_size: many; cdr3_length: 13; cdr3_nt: TGTGCCAGCAGCGCGACAGGGGCCACTGAAGCTTTCTTT; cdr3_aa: CASSATGATEAFF
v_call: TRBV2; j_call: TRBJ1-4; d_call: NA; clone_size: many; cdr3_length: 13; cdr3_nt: TGTGCCAGCTCCGGAAGAAGGGGGGAAAAACTGTTTTTT; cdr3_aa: CASSGRRGEKLFF
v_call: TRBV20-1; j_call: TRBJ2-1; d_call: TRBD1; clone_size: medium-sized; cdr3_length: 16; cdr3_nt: TGCAGTGCTAGCGCGGACAGGTCGAGCTCCTACAATGAGCAGTTCTTC; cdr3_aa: CSASADRSSSYNEQFF
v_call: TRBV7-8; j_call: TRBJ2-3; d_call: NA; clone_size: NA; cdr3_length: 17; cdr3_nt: TGTGTCAGCAGCTTCAGTGGCGGGGCGGGTGTCACAGATACGCAATATTTT; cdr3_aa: CVSSFSGGAGVTDTQYF
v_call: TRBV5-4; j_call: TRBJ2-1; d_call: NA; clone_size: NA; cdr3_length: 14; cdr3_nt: TGTGCCAGCAGCTTGGGGGGGACCCGCAATGAGCAGTTCTTC; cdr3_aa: CASSLGGTRNEQFF
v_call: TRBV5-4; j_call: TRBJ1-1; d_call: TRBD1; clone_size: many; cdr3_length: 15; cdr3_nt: TGTGCCAGCAGCTTGAGCCACAGGGGGGAGGCCGAAGCTTTCTTT; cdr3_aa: CASSLSHRGEAEAFF
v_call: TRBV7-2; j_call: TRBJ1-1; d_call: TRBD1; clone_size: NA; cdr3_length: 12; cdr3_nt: TGTGCCAGCAGCCAGGACAGGTCTAGGACTTTCTTT; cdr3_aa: CASSQDRSRTFF
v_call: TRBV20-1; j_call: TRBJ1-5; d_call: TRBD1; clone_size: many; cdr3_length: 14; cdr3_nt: TGCAGTGCTAGACAGGGGGCAAGCAATCAGCCCCAGCATTTT; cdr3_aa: CSARQGASNQPQHF
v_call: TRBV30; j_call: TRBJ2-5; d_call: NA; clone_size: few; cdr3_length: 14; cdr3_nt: TGTGCCTGGAGTTTAGGCAGGGCGGTGGAGACCCAGTACTTC; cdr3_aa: CAWSLGRAVETQYF
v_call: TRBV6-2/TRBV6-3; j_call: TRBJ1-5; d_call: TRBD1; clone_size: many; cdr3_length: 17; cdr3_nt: TGTGCCAGCAGAAAACCGGGACAGAGTTTTAGCAATCAGCCCCAGCATTTT; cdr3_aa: CASRKPGQSFSNQPQHF
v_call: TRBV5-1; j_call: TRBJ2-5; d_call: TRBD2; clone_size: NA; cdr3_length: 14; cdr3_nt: TGCGCCAGCAGCTTGGATACTAGCGGGGAGACCCAGTACTTC; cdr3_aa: CASSLDTSGETQYF
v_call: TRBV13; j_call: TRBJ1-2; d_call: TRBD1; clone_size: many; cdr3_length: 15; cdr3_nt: TGTGCCAGCAGACGTTTAGGGACAGGGTGGTATGGCTACACCTTC; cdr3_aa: CASRRLGTGWYGYTF
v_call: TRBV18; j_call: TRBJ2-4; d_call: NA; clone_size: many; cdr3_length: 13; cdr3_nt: TGTGCCAGCTCAAAACAGGGAGTCAACATTCAGTACTTC; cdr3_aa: CASSKQGVNIQYF
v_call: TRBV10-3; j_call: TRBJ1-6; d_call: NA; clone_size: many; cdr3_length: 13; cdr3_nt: TGTGCCATGCGGCCAGACGATAATTCACCCCTCCACTTT; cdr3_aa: CAMRPDDNSPLHF